One T cell receptor (beta chain) is described in this entry. The antigen remains unidentified. This sample was included in a study of T cell responses to AZD1222 COVID-19 vaccine. Study results and caveats: Nearly half of the spike-specific TCRs reportedly recognize variant regions that carry no mutations. After two AZD1222 doses, spike-specific TCR breadth and depth rose versus day 0. Across the whole spike, CD4 TCRs peaked at regions 160-218 and 743-854. Donors were largely white British and mainly female; clonal diversity was possibly underestimated.

Here immunoSEQ multiplex PCR was the method, and the copy in TCRdb shows in-frame clones only, minus some. The repertoire holds about 130,000 clones, with around 94% as singletons. Per the germline V gene, CDR1 is SNHLY and CDR2 is FYNNEI. The V gene end was trimmed by 0 bases and the J gene end by 5 bases; junction bases not matched to a gene: 13. CDR3 size: 17 residues. The sequence came from an adult in good health. The chain uses TRBV2 and TRBJ2-7; TRBD2 matches at 7 bases. The input for sequencing was peripheral blood, taken on day 0 of AZD1222 vaccination. CDR3 DNA: TGTGCCAGCAGTGAAGCGCTTCGGGGGGAAGGTAGGGACGAGCAGTACTTC. Translating it yields CASSEALRGEGRDEQYF.